The 30 T cell receptor beta chains reported below all come from one sample, sequenced in a study of technical replicates of blood from a few donors. Profiling relied on immunoSEQ multiplex PCR, and the TCRdb table lists in-frame clones only, not all of them. The sample consists of more than 90,000 clones, approximately 96% of them appearing once. Source material: T cells isolated from PBMCs. The receptors shown here come from a human donor in good health.

This CDR3 reads CASSSLAGATGELFF. The CDR3 nucleotides are TGTGCCAGCAGCTCACTAGCGGGAGCGACCGGGGAGCTGTTTTTT. The chain recombines TRBV7-9 with TRBJ2-2, with 11 nucleotides matching TRBD2. This CDR3 is 15 amino acids long. The ends lost 4 bases at V and 5 bases at J; junction bases unmatched: 3. Germline loops: CDR1 SEHNR, CDR2 FQNEAQ (reference sequence).

For the CDR3, the DNA is TGTGCCAGCTCACCGCTTCTAACGGGTCAGCCCCAGCATTTT. Amino acids: CASSPLLTGQPQHF. J is TRBJ1-5 and V is TRBV18, with D uncertain. Germline-derived CDR1 and CDR2 are KGHSH and LQKENI. The CDR3 runs 14 residues. Deletions cut 3 bases from V and 6 bases from J, with 12 bases between. The variable domain in full, completed from reference TRBV18 and TRBJ1-5, reads NAGVMQNPRHLVRRRGQEARLRCSPMKGHSHVYWYRQLPEEGLKFMVYLQKENIIDESGMPKERFSAEFPKEGPSILRIQQVVRGDSAAYFCASSPLLTGQPQHFGDGTRLSIL.

The rearrangement links TRBV9 to TRBJ2-7; 8 bases are shared with TRBD2. Trimming took 0 bases from V and 5 from J; bases not matched to a gene: 7. Germline V CDR1 and CDR2: SGDLS, YYNGEE. The CDR3 consists of 15 residues. CDR3 bases: TGTGCCAGCAGCGTAGCGGCGGGGGGCAGCCACGAGCAGTACTTC. Its protein is CASSVAAGGSHEQYF.

The chain uses TRBV19 and TRBJ2-1, with 12 bases matching TRBD2. The ends lost 1 base at V and 10 bases at J; junction bases unmatched: 14. Germline V CDR1 and CDR2: LNHDA, SQIVND (reference sequence). The CDR3 is 18 residues long. The CDR3: CASSIANPSGRAWAEQFF. CDR3 bases: TGTGCCAGTAGTATAGCCAACCCTAGCGGGAGGGCCTGGGCAGAGCAGTTCTTC.

The chain uses TRBV10-3 and TRBJ2-1, with 7 bases matching TRBD2. The germline V gene encodes CDR1 ENHRY and CDR2 SYGVKD. The trim removed 0 bases at V and 5 bases at J, leaving 13 bases unmatched. The CDR3 spans 18 residues. The CDR3 loop is CAISESAFWRESNNEQFF. CDR3 nucleotide sequence: TGTGCCATCAGTGAGTCGGCCTTTTGGCGGGAGTCCAACAATGAGCAGTTCTTC.

This clone was seen a single time. The chain combines TRBV28 with TRBJ1-5; D is unresolved. The CDR3 is 12 residues long. V dropped 6 bases and J dropped 6 bases, with 9 bases sitting between them. CDR1 is MDHEN and CDR2 is SYDVKM in the germline V gene. The CDR3 sequence: CASSTNLQPQHF. For the CDR3, the DNA is TGTGCCAGCAGCACAAATCTTCAGCCCCAGCATTTT.

The CDR3 bases are TGTGCCAGCAGTGTAGTAGCAGGGGGTTTCTACGAGCAGTACTTC. Amino acid sequence: CASSVVAGGFYEQYF. V and J are TRBV2 and TRBJ2-7; TRBD1 aligns across 7 bases. The CDR3 is 15 amino acids. Per germline, CDR1 SNHLY and CDR2 FYNNEI. The ends lost 4 bases at V and 3 bases at J; junction bases unmatched: 9. The whole variable domain, remainder taken from reference TRBV2 and TRBJ2-7, is EPEVTQTPSHQVTQMGQEVILRCVPISNHLYFYWYRQILGQKVEFLVSFYNNEISEKSEIFDDQFSVERPDGSNFTLKIRSTKLEDSAMYFCASSVVAGGFYEQYFGPGTRLTVT.

This clone was picked up one time. The rearrangement links TRBV18 to TRBJ2-5; TRBD2 is a possible D gene (6 bases). Germline CDR1 and CDR2: KGHSH and LQKENI. The V and J ends lost 3 bases and 4 bases respectively, with 12 bases between them. This CDR3 has 14 residues. The CDR3 nucleotides read TGTGCCAGCTCACCTAGGGACTCCGGAGAGACCCAGTACTTC. Translation: CASSPRDSGETQYF.

The J gene is TRBJ2-1, the V gene TRBV11-2, with 11 bases identical to TRBD2. From germline, CDR1 is SGHAT and CDR2 FQNNGV. This CDR3 is built from 15 residues. Trimming took 5 bases from V and 8 from J; bases not matched to a gene: 8. CDR3 bases: TGTGCCAGCAGCAACCTAGCGGGGGGTCATGATGAGCAGTTCTTC. Encoded protein: CASSNLAGGHDEQFF. Full variable domain (rest looked up from reference TRBV11-2 and TRBJ2-1): EAGVAQSPRYKIIEKRQSVAFWCNPISGHATLYWYQQILGQGPKLLIQFQNNGVVDDSQLPKDRFSAERLKGVDSTLKIQPAKLEDSAVYLCASSNLAGGHDEQFFGPGTRLTVL.

This chain uses TRBV2 with TRBJ2-1, with TRBD1 matching 7 bases. Germline V gives CDR1 SNHLY, CDR2 FYNNEI. V trimming: 2 bases; J trimming: 4 bases; junction bases outside the gene matches: 2. CDR3 length: 14 amino acids. CDR3 coding DNA: TGTGCCAGCAGTGAAAGGGACAGATACAATGAGCAGTTCTTC. As protein: CASSERDRYNEQFF.

This rearrangement joins TRBV20-1 to TRBJ2-7; D is unresolved. CDR1 is DFQATT, CDR2 SNEGSKA, per germline (reference sequence). Trimming cost V 6 bases and J 3 bases, with 9 bases left between them. The CDR3 covers 11 residues. The CDR3 nucleotides read TGCAGTGCCCGGGTCCACTACGAGCAGTACTTC. Amino acid sequence: CSARVHYEQYF.

The J gene is TRBJ1-5, the V gene TRBV4-1, with D possibly TRBD1 on 6 matching bases. CDR3 size: 17 residues. CDR1 and CDR2 from the germline V gene are MGHRA and YSYEKL. V was shortened by 1 base and J by 4 bases, with 17 bases between the two germline ends. Here the CDR3 DNA reads TGCGCCAGCAGCCAAGTCTGGGGGCCGAAAGGAAATCAGCCCCAGCATTTT. As protein: CASSQVWGPKGNQPQHF.

This clone appeared once. This chain uses TRBV7-2 with TRBJ2-7; 7 bases fit TRBD2. The germline V gene has CDR1 SGHTA and CDR2 FQGNSA. The CDR3 length is 14 residues. V dropped 5 bases and J dropped 3; count of bases not matched to a gene: 7. For the CDR3, the DNA is TGTGCCAGCAGCGTCGGACTAGGGAGCTACGAGCAGTACTTC. Translated, it gives CASSVGLGSYEQYF.

The V call is TRBV4-1, the J call TRBJ2-1; maybe TRBD1 (6 bases). The CDR3 length is 16 residues. CDR1 and CDR2 (germline): MGHRA, YSYEKL. The V end lost 1 base, the J end lost 6 bases, and 16 bases lay between the germline ends. The CDR3 reads CASSQGRDILRNEQFF. The CDR3 DNA is TGCGCCAGCAGCCAAGGTAGGGACATTTTACGCAATGAGCAGTTCTTC.

CDR3 coding DNA: TGTGCCAGCTCACCGAGCGCCGAAGCCACTGAAGCTTTCTTT. It yields the protein CASSPSAEATEAFF. The gene calls are TRBV18 and TRBJ1-1, with D unclear. CDR3 length: 14 residues. V was trimmed by 3 bases and J by 4 bases, leaving 12 bases between them. The V gene's germline CDR1 is KGHSH and CDR2 LQKENI. Variable domain in full (rest from reference TRBV18 and TRBJ1-1): NAGVMQNPRHLVRRRGQEARLRCSPMKGHSHVYWYRQLPEEGLKFMVYLQKENIIDESGMPKERFSAEFPKEGPSILRIQQVVRGDSAAYFCASSPSAEATEAFFGQGTRLTVV.

The chain uses TRBV10-1 and TRBJ2-1, with D perhaps TRBD2 (7 bases). This CDR3 is built from 15 residues. The germline V and J ends were trimmed by 3 bases and 7 bases, with 16 bases remaining between them. In germline, CDR1 is WNHNN, CDR2 SYGVQD (reference sequence). For the CDR3, the DNA is TGCGCCAGCAGTGACGGTCCGGGGGGCCGGAATGAGCAGTTCTTC. Amino acid sequence: CASSDGPGGRNEQFF.

The chain recombines TRBV28 with TRBJ2-2; D is undetermined. CDR3 length: 14 residues. Germline values: CDR1 MDHEN, CDR2 SYDVKM. Trimming removed 5 bases at V and 6 bases at J, with 13 bases between. The CDR3 DNA reads as TGTGCCAGCAGTGCCCCCCGTCTAGCCGGGGAGCTGTTTTTT. It translates to CASSAPRLAGELFF.

The chain employs TRBV7-9 and TRBJ2-1; 9 bases are shared with TRBD1. Germline values: CDR1 SEHNR, CDR2 FQNEAQ (reference sequence). CDR3 size: 13 residues. V lost 5 bases to trimming and J lost 11 bases; unmatched junction nucleotides: 7. CDR3 protein: CASSTRDRDKQFF. The CDR3 bases are TGTGCCAGCAGCACGAGGGACAGGGACAAGCAGTTCTTC. Combining the CDR3 with reference TRBV7-9 and TRBJ2-1 gives the whole variable domain DTGVSQNPRHKITKRGQNVTFRCDPISEHNRLYWYRQTLGQGPEFLTYFQNEAQLEKSRLLSDRFSAERPKGSFSTLEIQRTEQGDSAMYLCASSTRDRDKQFFGPGTRLTVL.

DNA of the CDR3: TGTGCCTGGAGTCCCACGGGGTTGTATGAGCAGTTCTTC. Its protein product is CAWSPTGLYEQFF. The genes are TRBV30 and TRBJ2-1, with D possibly matching TRBD2 (5 bases). Trimming removed 2 bases at V and 8 bases at J, with 13 bases between. Germline V gene data show CDR1 as GTSNPN and CDR2 as SVGIG (reference sequence). The length of the CDR3 is 13 residues.

This sequence joins TRBV5-1 and TRBJ1-2; TRBD1 matches at 10 bases. This CDR3 spans 18 amino acids. V lost 0 bases to trimming and J lost 4 bases; unmatched junction nucleotides: 12. Germline assignment: CDR1 SGHRS and CDR2 YFSETQ. CDR3 nucleotide sequence: TGCGCCAGCAGCTTGGAAGGGACAGGGGTGTTTCTCACCTATGGCTACACCTTC. As protein: CASSLEGTGVFLTYGYTF. The whole variable domain, remainder taken from reference TRBV5-1 and TRBJ1-2, is KAGVTQTPRYLIKTRGQQVTLSCSPISGHRSVSWYQQTPGQGLQFLFEYFSETQRNKGNFPGRFSGRQFSNSRSEMNVSTLELGDSALYLCASSLEGTGVFLTYGYTFGSGTRLTVV.

The V and J genes are TRBV11-3 and TRBJ2-5; possible D gene TRBD2, 6 bases. CDR3 length: 16 amino acids. Trimming stripped 4 bases from V and 1 base from J, with 16 bases between. Germline V lookup: CDR1 SGHNT, CDR2 YENEEA. CDR3 nucleotides: TGTGCCAGCAGCTCCACTGGGGGGACCCTCCAAGAGACCCAGTACTTC. Protein sequence: CASSSTGGTLQETQYF.

This clone was seen just once. V gene TRBV4-1 combines with J gene TRBJ1-6; TRBD1 aligns across 9 bases. CDR1 and CDR2 from the germline V gene are MGHRA and YSYEKL. The CDR3 has 16 amino acids. The ends lost 4 bases at V and 8 bases at J; junction bases unmatched: 9. Here the CDR3 reads CASSLGRGQGDSPLHF. In DNA form, the CDR3 reads TGCGCCAGCAGCCTAGGTAGGGGACAGGGAGATTCACCCCTCCACTTT.

The chain has TRBV2 and TRBJ2-7; TRBD2 matches 7 bases. CDR1 is SNHLY and CDR2 is FYNNEI in the germline V gene. The CDR3 runs to 16 residues. The J segment lost 3 bases and the V segment lost 2 bases, leaving 10 bases of the junction unmatched. The CDR3 reads CASSERFLAASYEQYF. CDR3 nucleotide sequence: TGTGCCAGCAGTGAAAGGTTCCTAGCGGCCAGCTACGAGCAGTACTTC. Full variable domain (outside the CDR3, taken from reference TRBV2 and TRBJ2-7): EPEVTQTPSHQVTQMGQEVILRCVPISNHLYFYWYRQILGQKVEFLVSFYNNEISEKSEIFDDQFSVERPDGSNFTLKIRSTKLEDSAMYFCASSERFLAASYEQYFGPGTRLTVT.

The rearrangement links TRBV9 to TRBJ2-5, with 8 positions matching TRBD1. The CDR3 consists of 18 residues. The V segment lost 0 bases and the J segment 0 bases; nucleotides outside the gene matches: 10. Germline V lookup: CDR1 SGDLS, CDR2 YYNGEE. The CDR3 loop is CASSVGMRTGSDQETQYF. CDR3 sequence (DNA): TGTGCCAGCAGCGTAGGAATGAGGACAGGGTCTGACCAAGAGACCCAGTACTTC.

This chain uses TRBV4-1 with TRBJ2-1, with 8 bases matching TRBD1. Losses at the gene ends were 2 bases for V and 8 bases for J; bases not matched to a gene: 2. The length of the CDR3 is 13 residues. Germline V gene data show CDR1 as MGHRA and CDR2 as YSYEKL. CDR3 sequence: CASSQQTGDEQFF. CDR3 DNA sequence: TGCGCCAGCAGCCAACAGACAGGGGATGAGCAGTTCTTC.

V and J are TRBV10-3 and TRBJ2-1; D is perhaps TRBD1 (5 bases). The CDR3 is made up of 14 amino acids. Germline-derived CDR1 and CDR2 are ENHRY and SYGVKD. V gave up 2 bases and J gave up 0 bases, with 5 bases separating them. The CDR3 DNA reads TGTGCCATCAGTGAGCAGGGCTCCTACAATGAGCAGTTCTTC. Protein: CAISEQGSYNEQFF.

The chain employs TRBV7-3 and TRBJ1-2; 8 nucleotides align to TRBD1. Germline V CDR1 and CDR2: SGHTA, FQGTGA. Trimming cost V 5 bases and J 2 bases; bases outside gene matches: 4. The length of the CDR3 is 14 residues. CDR3 loop: CASSPGQGNYGYTF. The CDR3 region has the DNA TGTGCCAGCAGCCCCGGACAGGGCAACTATGGCTACACCTTC. Complete variable domain (other parts from reference TRBV7-3 and TRBJ1-2): GAGVSQTPSNKVTEKGKYVELRCDPISGHTALYWYRQSLGQGPEFLIYFQGTGAADDSGLPNDRFFAVRPEGSVSTLKIQRTERGDSAVYLCASSPGQGNYGYTFGSGTRLTVV.

The rearrangement joins TRBV2 to TRBJ2-2; 7 bases match TRBD2. With V trimmed by 4 bases and J by 3 bases, 8 bases remained unmatched. CDR1 and CDR2 from the germline V gene are SNHLY and FYNNEI. The CDR3 has 16 residues. The CDR3 nucleotides are TGTGCCAGCAGTGTTGCGCGGGAGCTTTACACCGGGGAGCTGTTTTTT. Its protein is CASSVARELYTGELFF.

The genes are TRBV10-2 and TRBJ1-1; D is unresolved. CDR3 length equals 15 residues. The germline gives CDR1 WSHSY, CDR2 SAAADI. The ends were cut back, 4 bases at V and 2 bases at J, with 14 bases in the middle. The CDR3 region has the DNA TGCGCCAGCAGTGCTCAGGTCCAGATTAACACTGAAGCTTTCTTT. Translating gives CASSAQVQINTEAFF.

This clone occurred once. The V call is TRBV6-1, the J call TRBJ2-1; 7 bases map to TRBD2. The CDR3 length is 15 residues. The J segment lost 7 bases and the V segment lost 4 bases, leaving 10 bases of the junction unmatched. Germline-derived CDR1 and CDR2 are MNHNS and SASEGT. CDR3 protein: CASSVGGGRRNEQFF. As DNA, the CDR3 is TGTGCCAGCAGTGTGGGGGGGGGTCGTCGGAATGAGCAGTTCTTC.